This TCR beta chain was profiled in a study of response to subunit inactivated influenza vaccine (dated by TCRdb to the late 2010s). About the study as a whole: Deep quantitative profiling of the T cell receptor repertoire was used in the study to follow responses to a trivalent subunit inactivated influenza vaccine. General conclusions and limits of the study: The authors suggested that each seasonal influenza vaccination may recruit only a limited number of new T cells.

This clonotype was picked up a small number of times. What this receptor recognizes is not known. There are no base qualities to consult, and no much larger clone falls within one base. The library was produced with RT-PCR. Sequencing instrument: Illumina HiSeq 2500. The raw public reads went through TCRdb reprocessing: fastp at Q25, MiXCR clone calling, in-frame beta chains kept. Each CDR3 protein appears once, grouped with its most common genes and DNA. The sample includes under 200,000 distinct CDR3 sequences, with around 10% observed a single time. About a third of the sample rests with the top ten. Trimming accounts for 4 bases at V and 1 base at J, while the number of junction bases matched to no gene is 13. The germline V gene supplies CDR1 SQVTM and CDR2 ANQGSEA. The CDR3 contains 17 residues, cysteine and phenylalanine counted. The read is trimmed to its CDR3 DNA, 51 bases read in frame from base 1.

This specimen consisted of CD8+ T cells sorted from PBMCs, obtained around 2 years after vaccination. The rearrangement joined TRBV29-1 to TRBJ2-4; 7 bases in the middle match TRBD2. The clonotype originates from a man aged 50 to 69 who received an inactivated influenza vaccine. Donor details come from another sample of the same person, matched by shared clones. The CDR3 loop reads CSVVLAELPGAKNIQYF. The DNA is TGCAGCGTTGTGCTAGCGGAACTCCCAGGGGCCAAAAACATTCAGTACTTC.